This T cell receptor (beta chain) was obtained from a study of shared clonotypes between healthy human individuals. Turning to the study itself: A donor's plate count was three for CD4 naive and three for CD4 memory; CD8 naive had two and CD8 memory one. The study, taken as a whole, reports: Against clonotypes common to all four donors, non-shared ones had lower generation probabilities.

As for this clone: Its target is not known.

The data were produced by immunoSEQ multiplex PCR, yet TCRdb's version contains in-frame clones alone and is incomplete. In the table there are about 960,000 clones, more than 75% of which are singletons. This TCR came from a man between 18 and 35 years old in good health. Input material: memory CD4+ T cells sorted from blood. Subset indicated: CD45RA-negative fraction.

The CDR3 region is CASSTVNTEAFF. The CDR3 nucleotides read TGTGCCAGCTCAACGGTGAACACTGAAGCTTTCTTT. The chain links TRBV18 to TRBJ1-1; D remains unclear. Trimming left V 5 bases short and J 0 bases short, with 4 bases between. Germline V gene lookup returns CDR1 KGHSH and CDR2 LQKENI. This CDR3 is built from 12 residues. Looking up the rest from reference TRBV18 and TRBJ1-1 gives the full variable domain: NAGVMQNPRHLVRRRGQEARLRCSPMKGHSHVYWYRQLPEEGLKFMVYLQKENIIDESGMPKERFSAEFPKEGPSILRIQQVVRGDSAAYFCASSTVNTEAFFGQGTRLTVV.